The 13 T cell receptor beta chains below come from one sample, sequenced in a study of graft-versus-host responses after intestinal transplantation. Using immunoSEQ multiplex PCR, the repertoire was profiled, and TCRdb retains in-frame clones only, with some absent. Found here are more than 12,000 clones, 55% to 75% of them singletons; the top ten hold around a quarter. Graft tissue was processed to release intraepithelial and lamina propria lymphocytes. Sequencing was performed on ileum tissue, taken around 690 days after intestinal transplantation. Receptor source: a human patient who received an intestinal transplant, so some T cells may come from the graft donor.

The chain combines TRBV18 with TRBJ2-7, with 8 positions matching TRBD1. Per germline, CDR1 KGHSH and CDR2 LQKENI. V gave up 6 bases and J gave up 3 bases; unmatched junction bases: 10. CDR3 length equals 15 residues. The CDR3 is CASSRPDRGGYEQYF. CDR3 nucleotides: TGTGCCAGCTCCCGTCCAGACAGGGGAGGCTACGAGCAGTACTTC.

This clone showed up just a few times. The gene calls are TRBV7-9 and TRBJ2-1, with D possibly being TRBD1 (5 bases). Trimming removed 4 bases at V and 6 bases at J, with 10 bases between. Per germline, CDR1 SEHNR and CDR2 FQNEAQ (reference sequence). CDR3 length equals 13 residues. The CDR3 loop is CASSSWGGNEQFF. Written as DNA, the CDR3 is TGTGCCAGCAGCTCTTGGGGCGGCAATGAGCAGTTCTTC.

V is TRBV7-2 and J is TRBJ1-1, with unresolved D. CDR3 length: 15 amino acids. V was pared by 1 base and J by 0 bases, with 9 bases between. In germline, CDR1 is SGHTA, CDR2 FQGNSA. CDR3 DNA sequence: TGTGCCAGCAGCTTAGTGGGCGGGGTGAACACTGAAGCTTTCTTT. This sequence encodes CASSLVGGVNTEAFF. Filled out from reference TRBV7-2 and TRBJ1-1, the complete variable domain reads GAGVSQSPSNKVTEKGKDVELRCDPISGHTALYWYRQSLGQGLEFLIYFQGNSAPDKSGLPSDRFSAERTGGSVSTLTIQRTQQEDSAVYLCASSLVGGVNTEAFFGQGTRLTVV.

The J gene is TRBJ1-1, the V gene TRBV28; D is uncertain. This CDR3 is built from 12 residues. The germline CDR1 and CDR2 sequences are MDHEN and SYDVKM. The ends were cut back, 7 bases at V and 7 bases at J, with 13 bases in the middle. The CDR3 sequence is CASTARAIEAFF. DNA of the CDR3: TGTGCCAGCACCGCCCGGGCTATTGAAGCTTTCTTT.

This chain connects TRBV5-1 to TRBJ1-1, with 8 bases matching TRBD1. Germline loops: CDR1 SGHRS, CDR2 YFSETQ. V dropped 4 bases and J dropped 0; count of bases not matched to a gene: 11. The CDR3 sequence is 17 residues long. DNA of the CDR3: TGCGCCAGCAGCCCTAGGACAGGGCGTTTGATGAACACTGAAGCTTTCTTT. Its protein is CASSPRTGRLMNTEAFF.

The chain couples TRBV27 to TRBJ2-7, with 9 positions matching TRBD1. The CDR3 is made up of 14 amino acids. CDR1 is MNHEY, CDR2 SMNVEV, per germline (reference sequence). Trimming at V came to 4 bases and at J to 3 bases, leaving 4 bases not matched to a gene. Here the CDR3 DNA reads TGTGCCAGCAGTTATACGACAGGGGGCTACGAGCAGTACTTC. Its translation: CASSYTTGGYEQYF.

The CDR3 reads CASSVSGRVYNEQFF. The CDR3 bases are TGTGCCAGCAGCGTTAGCGGGAGAGTCTACAATGAGCAGTTCTTC. The chain carries TRBV9 and TRBJ2-1; TRBD2 agrees at 9 bases. CDR3 length: 15 amino acids. V shed 2 bases and J 3 bases; nucleotides not matched to a gene: 3. Germline CDR1 reads SGDLS; CDR2 reads YYNGEE.

This sequence joins TRBV28 and TRBJ1-2; TRBD1 is a possible D gene (6 bases). The CDR3 is made up of 15 amino acids. V was pared by 3 bases and J by 2 bases, with 13 bases between. The germline CDR1 and CDR2 sequences are MDHEN and SYDVKM. CDR3 protein: CASSFINRANYGYTF. Here the CDR3 DNA reads TGTGCCAGCAGTTTTATCAACAGGGCAAACTATGGCTACACCTTC.

The chain employs TRBV19 and TRBJ1-2; unclear D gene. CDR1 and CDR2 from the germline V gene are LNHDA and SQIVND (reference sequence). The CDR3 runs 13 residues. With 5 bases removed from V and 2 bases from J, the gap between germline ends came to 9 bases. CDR3 residues: CASSFRWNYGYTF. The CDR3, as DNA: TGTGCCAGTAGTTTTCGGTGGAACTATGGCTACACCTTC.

The chain links TRBV9 to TRBJ2-7, with D possibly being TRBD2 (5 bases). Trimming took off 0 bases at V and 5 bases at J, with 18 bases between the two ends. CDR1 and CDR2 (germline): SGDLS, YYNGEE. CDR3 length equals 16 residues. CDR3 amino acids: CASSVAPRESVNEQYF. In DNA, the CDR3 is TGTGCCAGCAGCGTAGCCCCACGGGAAAGCGTCAACGAGCAGTACTTC.

This clone was seen only a few times. This chain links TRBV19 with TRBJ2-3, with TRBD1 as a possible D gene (6 bases). The CDR3 consists of 15 residues. Per the germline V gene, CDR1 is LNHDA and CDR2 is SQIVND (reference sequence). The germline V and J ends were trimmed by 4 bases and 2 bases, with 13 bases remaining between them. Written as DNA, the CDR3 is TGTGCCAGTAGTACGTTCCAGGGGAACACAGATACGCAGTATTTT. Its protein product is CASSTFQGNTDTQYF.

This CDR3 reads CASSGAGTGSEQYF. Here the CDR3 DNA reads TGTGCCAGCAGCGGAGCCGGGACAGGTTCCGAGCAGTACTTC. The rearrangement uses TRBV9 and TRBJ2-7; 8 bases agree with TRBD1. The trim removed 3 bases at V and 6 bases at J, leaving 8 bases unmatched. Germline V gives CDR1 SGDLS, CDR2 YYNGEE. The CDR3 consists of 14 residues. The variable domain in full, completed from reference TRBV9 and TRBJ2-7, reads DSGVTQTPKHLITATGQRVTLRCSPRSGDLSVYWYQQSLDQGLQFLIQYYNGEERAKGNILERFSAQQFPDLHSELNLSSLELGDSALYFCASSGAGTGSEQYFGPGTRLTVT.

This chain joins TRBV11-1 and TRBJ2-7; perhaps TRBD1 as D (6 bases). Germline V CDR1 and CDR2: SGHAT, FQDESV (reference sequence). The CDR3 length is 15 residues. V was trimmed by 2 bases and J by 3 bases, leaving 14 bases between them. The CDR3 protein is CASSLTRDTYYEQYF. CDR3 nucleotide sequence: TGTGCCAGCAGCTTAACTCGGGACACGTACTACGAGCAGTACTTC.